This entry features one TCR beta chain sequence. The V gene's germline CDR1 is MGHRA and CDR2 YSYEKL. V was clipped by 1 base and J by 4 bases, with 10 bases between them. The CDR3 sequence is 14 residues long. This specimen comes from a study of technical replicates of blood from several donors. Data came from immunoSEQ multiplex PCR; TCRdb stores just in-frame clones and leaves some out. Of 100,000 or so clones listed, almost 97% were seen once; the top ten hold 0.36%. This sequence joins TRBV4-1 and TRBJ1-1; perhaps TRBD1 as D (5 bases). This receptor was obtained from a human donor in good health. The sample taken for sequencing was T cells isolated from PBMCs. The CDR3 protein is CASSQVRTSTEAFF. The DNA for the CDR3 is TGCGCCAGCAGCCAAGTGAGGACATCCACTGAAGCTTTCTTT.